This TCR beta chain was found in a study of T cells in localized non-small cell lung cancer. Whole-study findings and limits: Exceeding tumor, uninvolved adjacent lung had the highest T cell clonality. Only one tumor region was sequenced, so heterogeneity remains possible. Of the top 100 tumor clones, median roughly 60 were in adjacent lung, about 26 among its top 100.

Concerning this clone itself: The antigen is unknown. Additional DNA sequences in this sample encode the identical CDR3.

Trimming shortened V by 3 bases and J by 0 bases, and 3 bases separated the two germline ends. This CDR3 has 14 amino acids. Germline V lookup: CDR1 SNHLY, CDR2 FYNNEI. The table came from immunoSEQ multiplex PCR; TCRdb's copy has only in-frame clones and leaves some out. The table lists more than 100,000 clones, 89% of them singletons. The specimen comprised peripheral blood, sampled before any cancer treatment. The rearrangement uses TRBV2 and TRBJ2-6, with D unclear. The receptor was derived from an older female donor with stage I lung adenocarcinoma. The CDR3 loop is CASSESSGANVLTF. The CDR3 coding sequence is TGTGCCAGCAGTGAGAGCTCTGGGGCCAACGTCCTGACTTTC.